What follows are 25 T cell receptor beta chains derived from one specimen sequenced in a study of tissue T cells after allogeneic stem cell transplantation. Profiled with immunoSEQ multiplex PCR; TCRdb holds only in-frame clones, not every one. The sample holds some 48,000 clones, around 72% seen once. Sequencing was done on a sample of sorted cells pooled from one or two spleens. These TCRs come from a pool of C57BL/6 mice in good health.

As to this clone: Gene names denote mouse genes. The CDR3 extends 1 residue past the end of the read, so its final part is completed from the germline J gene. J is TRBJ2-3 and V is TRBV19; tentative D call: TRBD1 (6 bases). Germline-derived CDR1 and CDR2 are FNHDT and SITEND (reference sequence). Trimming shortened V by 1 base and J by 0 bases, and 6 bases separated the two germline ends. The CDR3 spans 14 residues. The part of the CDR3 DNA that was read is TGTGCCAGCAGTATAACAGGGAGTGCAGAAACGCTGTAT. It specifies CASSITGSAETLY. The full CDR3 is CASSITGSAETLYF.

Points on this clone: Gene names are the mouse ones. The CDR3 extends 1 residue past the end of the read, so its final part is completed from the germline J gene. The V and J genes are TRBV20 and TRBJ1-4; no clear D gene. The V and J ends lost 0 bases and 5 bases respectively, with 7 bases between them. The germline gives CDR1 GFQATS, CDR2 STVNSAI. The CDR3 loop spans 13 amino acids. The CDR3 sequence is CGARDHGNERLFF. The sequenced part of the CDR3 DNA is TGTGGTGCTAGGGATCATGGGAACGAAAGATTATTT.

A word on this clone: Here the gene names and germline are mouse. Incomplete CDR3 DNA: TGTGCCTGGAGTCGGGGGAACTCCGACTACACC. Residues: CAWSRGNSDYT. The whole CDR3 protein is CAWSRGNSDYTF. The chain recombines TRBV31 with TRBJ1-2; the D gene is possibly TRBD1 (5 bases). The read is 1 residue too short to cover the CDR3 end, so that end is filled in from the germline J gene. Germline lookup yields CDR1 GKSSPN and CDR2 SITVG. V lost 1 base and J lost 2, with 5 bases in between. The CDR3 consists of 12 residues.

Of note for this clone: These gene names are mouse names. The covered CDR3 bases are TGTGCTAGCAGTTTAGACAGGGGGCATAATTCGCCCCTCTAC. As protein: CASSLDRGHNSPLY. Given in full, the CDR3 is CASSLDRGHNSPLYF. The chain has TRBV29 and TRBJ1-6; 10 positions agree with TRBD1. The read stops 1 residue short of the end of the CDR3; the missing end is completed from the germline J gene. TRBJ1-6 is an ORF for which the function is uncertain. Looked up from germline, CDR1 is MSHET and CDR2 is SYDVDS. This CDR3 is built from 15 residues. V was pared by 2 bases and J by 5 bases, with 0 bases of the junction left unmatched.

Details on this clone: Genes here carry mouse names. With the read ending 1 residue before the CDR3 end, the germline J gene is used to fill in that end. The chain is built from TRBV3 and TRBJ2-4; 9 nucleotides align to TRBD2. The germline gives CDR1 SNHLY, CDR2 FYNGKV (reference sequence). This CDR3 has 14 amino acids. V lost 5 bases and J lost 8; bases outside the gene matches: 8. The CDR3 bases that were read are TGTGCCAGCAGCCCCCGACTGGGGGACGGCACCTTGTAC. This gives the protein CASSPRLGDGTLY. The whole CDR3 sequence reads CASSPRLGDGTLYF.

Note on this clone: Mouse gene names apply. CDR3: CASSFDRKDTQYF. Partial CDR3 DNA: TGTGCCAGCAGTTTCGACAGGAAAGACACCCAGTAC. V and J are TRBV14 and TRBJ2-5; D is possibly TRBD1 (6 bases). Read data end 1 residue before the CDR3 end; the end is taken from the germline J gene. The CDR3 totals 13 residues. From germline, CDR1 is SGHDT and CDR2 FRDEAV. V lost 1 base, J lost 4 bases, and 7 bases lay in between.

In regard to this clone: Genes here carry mouse names. The read halts 1 residue ahead of the CDR3 end, with the missing end drawn from the germline J gene. This sequence joins TRBV2 and TRBJ2-3; 10 bases are a match to TRBD1. V shed 1 base, J shed 1 base, and the junction held 2 bases outside the gene matches. In germline, CDR1 is LGHNA, CDR2 YSYQKL. The CDR3 consists of 16 residues. The CDR3 sequence: CASSQGGQGGAETLYF. The sequenced part of the CDR3 DNA is TGTGCCAGCAGCCAAGGAGGACAGGGGGGTGCAGAAACGCTGTAT.

This clone was observed a few times. The genes are named according to mouse. The CDR3 is cut off 1 residue early in the read; its end comes from the germline J gene. The chain employs TRBV31 and TRBJ1-4; no definite D call. Germline V gives CDR1 GKSSPN, CDR2 SITVG. Between the trimmed V and J ends, which lost 0 bases and 2 bases, there was a span of 4 bases. This CDR3 is 13 amino acids long. CDR3: CAWSLFSNERLFF. CDR3 DNA (partial): TGTGCCTGGAGTCTCTTCTCCAACGAAAGATTATTT.

In the case of this clone: Mouse gene names and germline throughout. The CDR3 protein is CASSQVGNANSDYTF. The CDR3 DNA, read in part, is TGTGCCAGCAGCCAAGTCGGGAATGCAAACTCCGACTACACC. The rearrangement links TRBV2 to TRBJ1-2; D is unresolved. The read terminates 1 residue ahead of where the CDR3 ends, so the germline J gene completes it. V was cut by 1 base and J by 0 bases, with 9 bases left in between. The CDR3 covers 15 residues. CDR1 and CDR2 from the germline V gene are LGHNA and YSYQKL.

Points on this clone: Genes and germline are mouse. The read comes to an end 1 residue before the CDR3 does, leaving the germline J gene to fill in the end. The V call is TRBV13-2, the J call TRBJ2-2, with D perhaps assigned TRBD1 or TRBD2 (6 bases each). Per the germline V gene, CDR1 is NNHNN and CDR2 is SYGAGS (reference sequence). The CDR3 loop spans 15 amino acids. Trimming removed 0 bases from V and 2 bases from J, with 8 bases in between. CDR3 bases read: TGTGCCAGCGGTGATGAAGGGGGGAACACCGGGCAGCTCTAC. It encodes CASGDEGGNTGQLY. In full, the CDR3 is CASGDEGGNTGQLYF.

Concerning this clone: Here the gene names and germline are mouse. The sequence runs out 1 residue before the end of the CDR3; the remainder is reconstructed from the germline J gene. This sequence joins TRBV13-1 and TRBJ2-3; D might be TRBD1 (6 bases). The V gene lost 1 base and the J gene lost 0 bases, with 9 bases spanning the gap. Germline V gene lookup returns CDR1 NSHNY and CDR2 SYGAGN. CDR3 length: 15 residues. The covered CDR3 bases are TGTGCCAGCAGTGATAAGGGGGTTAGTGCAGAAACGCTGTAT. Translated, it gives CASSDKGVSAETLY. The full CDR3 is CASSDKGVSAETLYF.

Worth noting for this clone: The listed genes are named as in mouse. The CDR3 end lies 1 residue beyond the end of the read and is filled in from the germline J gene. The chain has TRBV13-2 and TRBJ1-5, with 9 bases matching TRBD1. J was trimmed by 0 bases and V by 7 bases; bases with no gene match: 8. The germline gives CDR1 NNHNN, CDR2 SYGAGS (reference sequence). The CDR3 totals 16 residues. The CDR3 DNA, read in part, is TGTGCCAGCAACAGGGGGCCGGGGGATAACAACCAGGCTCCGCTT. Its protein product is CASNRGPGDNNQAPL. The full CDR3 protein reads CASNRGPGDNNQAPLF.

Concerning this clone itself: The gene symbols are mouse symbols. The read finishes 1 residue shy of the CDR3 end, and the germline J gene is used to complete it. The rearrangement links TRBV4 to TRBJ2-5, with TRBD2 identical over 8 bases. J lost 5 bases, V lost 5 bases, and 3 bases had no gene match. The CDR3 contains 13 residues. CDR1 and CDR2 from the germline V gene are LGHDT and YNNKQL (reference sequence). The sequenced CDR3 bases are TGTGCCAGCAGCACTGGGGGAGGAGACACCCAGTAC. This encodes CASSTGGGDTQY. The CDR3 in its entirety is CASSTGGGDTQYF. Based on the CDR3 plus reference TRBV4 and TRBJ2-5, the full variable domain is ETAVFQTPNYHVTQVGNEVSFNCKQTLGHDTMYWYKQDSKKLLKIMFSYNNKQLIVNETVPRRFSPQSSDKAHLNLRIKSVEPEDSAVYLCASSTGGGDTQYFGPGTRLLVL.

A word on this clone: Mouse names are used for the genes. Read coverage stops 1 residue before the CDR3 terminus; the germline J gene supplies the remainder. The sample holds other DNA sequences that translate to the same CDR3. The chain combines TRBV2 with TRBJ2-4, with D possibly being TRBD1 or TRBD2 (6 bases each). Trimming shortened V by 0 bases and J by 1 base, and 8 bases separated the two germline ends. Germline loops: CDR1 LGHNA, CDR2 YSYQKL. The CDR3 is 15 residues long. Partial CDR3 DNA: TGTGCCAGCAGCCAAGAGGGGGCAGGTCAAAACACCTTGTAC. This translates into CASSQEGAGQNTLY. The whole CDR3 sequence is CASSQEGAGQNTLYF.

With regard to this clone: Gene labels here are mouse ones. The read falls 1 residue short of the CDR3 end, and the missing part is taken from the germline J gene. The J gene is TRBJ1-5, the V gene TRBV12-2; 10 nucleotides align to TRBD1. The ends lost 2 bases at V and 9 bases at J; junction bases unmatched: 3. The germline V gene encodes CDR1 SGHLS and CDR2 HYDKME. This CDR3 is 13 amino acids long. CDR3 loop: CASSPGTGAAPLF. The DNA read from the CDR3 is TGTGCCAGCTCTCCCGGGACAGGGGCGGCTCCGCTT.

A few counts support this clone. Gene names and germline refer to mouse. The read comes to an end 1 residue before the CDR3 does, leaving the germline J gene to fill in the end. The chain uses TRBV24 and TRBJ1-5, with no clear D. CDR1 KGHTA and CDR2 FRNEEI come from the germline V gene. V was cut by 5 bases and J by 1 base, with 3 bases left in between. This CDR3 is built from 12 residues. The CDR3 is CASSENNQAPLF. The part of the CDR3 DNA that was read is TGTGCCAGCAGTGAGAACAACCAGGCTCCGCTT.

This clone was seen a handful of times. An end of the junction differs from the germline gene, which may be a read error. Mouse names are used for the genes. Sequencing ends 1 residue short of the CDR3 end; the germline J gene provides the rest. The same CDR3 also results from other DNA sequences found in this sample. This chain joins TRBV20 and TRBJ2-7, with 14 positions matching TRBD2. CDR3 length: 14 amino acids. CDR1 is GFQATS, CDR2 STVNSAI, per germline. The CDR3 spells CGARDWGGAYEQYF. The part of the CDR3 DNA that was read is TGTGGTGCTCGGGACTGGGGGGGCGCCTATGAACAGTAC.

To note about this clone: Gene and germline names: mouse. The read finishes 1 residue shy of the CDR3 end, and the germline J gene is used to complete it. This chain connects TRBV13-2 to TRBJ1-6; the match to TRBD1 covers 8 bases. TRBJ1-6 is assigned to the ORF class and has an uncertain function. Germline loops: CDR1 NNHNN, CDR2 SYGAGS (reference sequence). The CDR3 has 14 residues. V lost 5 bases, J lost 2 bases, and 0 bases stayed unmatched. CDR3 sequence reads: CASGTGAYNSPLYF. The part of the CDR3 DNA that was read is TGTGCCAGCGGGACAGGGGCCTATAATTCGCCCCTCTAC.

The table lists this clone with a count of one. Here the gene names and germline are mouse. The read is 1 residue too short to cover the CDR3 end, so that end is filled in from the germline J gene. The chain joins TRBV16 to TRBJ2-3; TRBD2 matches at 7 bases. In germline, CDR1 is SGHSA, CDR2 FRNQAP. The CDR3 loop spans 16 amino acids. J lost 1 base, V lost 2 bases, and 6 bases had no gene match. CDR3 DNA, as far as it was read: TGTGCAAGCAGCTTACCCGGAACTGGGGGTGCAGAAACGCTGTAT. Translated: CASSLPGTGGAETLY. The CDR3 as a whole reads CASSLPGTGGAETLYF.

To note about this clone: Germline and genes here are mouse. The read gets to within 1 residue of the CDR3 end, and the germline J gene fills in the rest. V usage is TRBV4 and J usage is TRBJ2-7; tentatively, D is TRBD2 (5 bases). The CDR3 consists of 13 residues. Germline-derived CDR1 and CDR2 are LGHDT and YNNKQL (reference sequence). The V gene lost 3 bases and the J gene lost 0 bases, with 6 bases spanning the gap. The DNA read from the CDR3 is TGTGCCAGCAGCTATTGGGGCTCCTATGAACAGTAC. The encoded protein is CASSYWGSYEQY. The full CDR3 is CASSYWGSYEQYF.

This clone occurred a few times. Mouse gene names apply. The CDR3 is CASRGQNSDYTF. CDR3 DNA (partial): TGTGCCAGCAGAGGACAGAACTCCGACTACACC. The rearrangement uses TRBV19 and TRBJ1-2, with a possible D match to TRBD1 (6 bases). The CDR3 end is not reached by the read, which stops 1 residue before it; the germline J gene fills it in. Germline-derived CDR1 and CDR2 are FNHDT and SITEND (reference sequence). The CDR3 has 12 amino acids. The germline V and J ends were trimmed by 5 bases and 2 bases, with 7 bases remaining between them.

As concerns this clone: Mouse names are used for the genes. The CDR3 extends 1 residue past the end of the read, so its final part is completed from the germline J gene. The chain has TRBV13-2 and TRBJ1-5, with 7 bases lining up with TRBD1. J was trimmed by 1 base and V by 1 base; bases with no gene match: 2. CDR3 size: 15 residues. Germline V gene sequence: CDR1 NNHNN, CDR2 SYGAGS (reference sequence). The CDR3 sequence is CASGDPGQNNQAPLF. Partial CDR3 DNA: TGTGCCAGCGGTGATCCGGGACAGAACAACCAGGCTCCGCTT.

Turning to this clone: The gene symbols are mouse symbols. The read finishes 1 residue shy of the CDR3 end, and the germline J gene is used to complete it. The rearrangement joins TRBV5 to TRBJ1-4; D is uncertain. The germline V gene encodes CDR1 LGHNA and CDR2 YNLKQL (reference sequence). With 4 bases removed from V and 0 bases from J, the gap between germline ends came to 6 bases. The CDR3 has 14 amino acids. The CDR3 DNA, read in part, is TGTGCCAGCAGCCGCATAATTTCCAACGAAAGATTATTT. Translation gives CASSRIISNERLF. The complete CDR3 sequence is CASSRIISNERLFF.

Remarks on this clone: Gene names and germline refer to mouse. The missing CDR3 end, 1 residue past where the read stops, is filled in from the germline J gene. The rearrangement uses TRBV13-2 and TRBJ1-1; unclear D gene. The CDR3 is 13 residues long. The V end was cut by 1 base, the J end by 4 bases, with 8 bases between. The V gene's germline CDR1 is NNHNN and CDR2 SYGAGS (reference sequence). The CDR3 loop reads CASGDRVGTEVFF. The DNA read from the CDR3 is TGTGCCAGCGGTGATAGGGTAGGCACAGAAGTCTTC.

This clone was observed once. Germline and genes: mouse. The observed sequence ends 1 residue before the CDR3 terminus, with the missing tail filled in from the germline J gene. The V gene is TRBV23, the J gene TRBJ2-1; the D call TRBD2 from the table was never checked on the DNA. Germline lookup yields CDR1 KGHTA and CDR2 FQNQQP. The CDR3 totals 15 residues. CDR3 DNA, as far as it was read: TGCTCCAGCAGTCAATCCTGGGGGGCCTATGCTGAGCAGTTC. It translates to CSSSQSWGAYAEQF. The CDR3 in full is CSSSQSWGAYAEQFF.